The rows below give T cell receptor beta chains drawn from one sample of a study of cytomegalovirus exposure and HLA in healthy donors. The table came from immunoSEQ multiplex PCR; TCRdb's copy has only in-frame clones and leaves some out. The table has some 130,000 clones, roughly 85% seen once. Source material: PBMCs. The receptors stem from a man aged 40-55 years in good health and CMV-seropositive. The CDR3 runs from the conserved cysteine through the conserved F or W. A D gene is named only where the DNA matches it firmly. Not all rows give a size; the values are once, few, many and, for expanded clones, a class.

TGTGCCAGCAACCCAATACAGGGGGCGTGGGGCTACACCTTC | CASNPIQGAWGYTF | TRBD1 | . | TRBJ1-2 | TRBV6-5
TGTGCCAGCAGTTTAGCAGGGTCAGGAAACACCATATATTTT | CASSLAGSGNTIYF | . | . | TRBJ1-3 | TRBV28
TGCGCCAGCAGCCCTTCGAGCGGCAGGAACTATGGCTACACCTTC | CASSPSSGRNYGYTF | . | . | TRBJ1-2 | TRBV5-1
TGTGCCAGTAGTAATACAGGGGGGTCAGCTAACTATGGCTACACCTTC | CASSNTGGSANYGYTF | TRBD1 | few | TRBJ1-2 | TRBV19
TGTGCCAGCAGCCCATCCGGGACAGGGGGCTCCTACGAGCAGTACTTC | CASSPSGTGGSYEQYF | TRBD1 | . | TRBJ2-7 | TRBV7-9
TGCGCCAGCAGCCACTTACTAGCGGGGCCATCTTCTCCTAGGTACAATGAGCAGTTCTTC | CASSHLLAGPSSPRYNEQFF | TRBD2 | . | TRBJ2-1 | TRBV4-1
TGTGCCAGCAGCTCGGACTTTCGGGGAGAGACCCAGTACTTC | CASSSDFRGETQYF | . | . | TRBJ2-5 | TRBV7-2
. | CASSKVGQGASEQYF | . | . | TRBJ2-7 | TRBV21-1
TGTGCCTGGAGTCTTAGCGGTGCCTACGAGCAGTACTTC | CAWSLSGAYEQYF | . | . | TRBJ2-7 | TRBV30
TGTGCCAGCAGTTTGGGACAGGGGAACACCGGGGAGCTGTTTTTT | CASSLGQGNTGELFF | TRBD1 | . | TRBJ2-2 | TRBV27
TGTGCTAGTGGTTTGTTCCGGGACAGGCATGCCACCTCGGAAGCTTTCTTT | CASGLFRDRHATSEAFF | TRBD1 | . | TRBJ1-1 | TRBV12-5
TGTGCCTGGAGTGTAAACCCAGGTACGCAGTATTTT | CAWSVNPGTQYF | . | . | TRBJ2-3 | TRBV30
TGTGCCAGCTCACCACAAGGGGTTCATGGCTACACCTTC | CASSPQGVHGYTF | . | . | TRBJ1-2 | TRBV18
TGCGCCAGCAGCTGGGGAGAGAACACTGAAGCTTTCTTT | CASSWGENTEAFF | . | . | TRBJ1-1 | TRBV5-1
TGTGCCAGCAGTCTCCGGGAGGGCCCTCTCGAAGGCTACACCTTC | CASSLREGPLEGYTF | . | . | TRBJ1-2 | TRBV11-2
TGTGCCTCCCGAGGAGGGACCCCTCTTTCCTACGAGCAGTACTTC | CASRGGTPLSYEQYF | . | . | TRBJ2-7 | TRBV30
TGTGCCAGCAGCCAAGATCAACTAGCGGGAGGAGTCGCAGATACGCAGTATTTT | CASSQDQLAGGVADTQYF | TRBD2 | . | TRBJ2-3 | TRBV4-2
TGCGCCAGCAGCCAAGCCGGACGGCAGGGGCGAGGCTACACCTTC | CASSQAGRQGRGYTF | . | once | TRBJ1-2 | TRBV4-1
TGTGCCTGGAGGGGGGCGGTTCAAGGGGAGCAGTACTTC | CAWRGAVQGEQYF | . | . | TRBJ2-7 | TRBV30
TGTGCCAGCGCTGGACTAGAAAGTGGCGAGCAGTACTTC | CASAGLESGEQYF | TRBD2 | . | TRBJ2-7 | TRBV2
TGTGCCAGCAGCAAAGCGATCACAGGCTTGGGGGAGCAGTACTTC | CASSKAITGLGEQYF | . | . | TRBJ2-7 | TRBV21-1
TGTGCCAGCAGTGGGACAGGGTACTATGGCTACACCTTC | CASSGTGYYGYTF | TRBD1 | . | TRBJ1-2 | TRBV25-1
TGTGCCAGCAGCCCAGGGGGAGGCTATGGCTACACCTTC | CASSPGGGYGYTF | TRBD1 | . | TRBJ1-2 | TRBV7-9
TGTGCCAGCACCTCGGACAGGGGAAGCAATCAGCCCCAGCATTTT | CASTSDRGSNQPQHF | TRBD1 | . | TRBJ1-5 | TRBV2
TGTGCCACCAGCAGGGACAGGGGTTCCCAGCCCCAGCATTTT | CATSRDRGSQPQHF | TRBD1 | . | TRBJ1-5 | TRBV15
TGTGCCAGCAGTTACTCGACAGGGCACTACTCCTACGAGCAGTACTTC | CASSYSTGHYSYEQYF | TRBD1 | . | TRBJ2-7 | TRBV6-5
TGTGCCAGCAGCTTAGTCTCAGTCTCCTACGAGCAGTACTTC | CASSLVSVSYEQYF | . | few | TRBJ2-7 | TRBV7-9
TGCAGCGCCCGCGGGACTAGCGCACACAATGAGCAGTTCTTC | CSARGTSAHNEQFF | TRBD2 | . | TRBJ2-1 | TRBV29-1
TGCGCCAGCAGCTTGGGACTAGCGGGAGATTCGGGCTACGAGCAGTACTTC | CASSLGLAGDSGYEQYF | TRBD2 | . | TRBJ2-7 | TRBV5-1
TGTGCCAGCAGAGCCCGCGCGGGAGACACCGGGGAGCTGTTTTTT | CASRARAGDTGELFF | TRBD2 | . | TRBJ2-2 | TRBV7-3
TGTGCCAGCAGCCACGAGACAGGCACCGGGGAGCTGTTTTTT | CASSHETGTGELFF | . | . | TRBJ2-2 | TRBV11-3
TGCGCCAGCAGTGAGAGGCGGGAGGGCCTTAAATTCAATGAGCAGTTCTTC | CASSERREGLKFNEQFF | TRBD2 | . | TRBJ2-1 | TRBV10-2
TGTGCCAGCAGCGACCGGGACAGGGGGAGGGAGCAGTACTTC | CASSDRDRGREQYF | TRBD1 | . | TRBJ2-5 | TRBV13
TGTGCCAGCAGCTCCGGACAGGGTCGAGAGCAGTACTTC | CASSSGQGREQYF | TRBD1 | . | TRBJ2-7 | TRBV5-4
TGTGCCAGCAGTACACGCGGCGAGAACACTGAAGCTTTCTTT | CASSTRGENTEAFF | . | . | TRBJ1-1 | TRBV27
TGTGCCAGCAGTGGAGTAGCGGGAGGGGTAGAGACCCAGTACTTC | CASSGVAGGVETQYF | TRBD2 | . | TRBJ2-5 | TRBV6-1
TGTGCCAGCAGCTTAGCTGGGGGGGACCCTGAAGCTTTCTTT | CASSLAGGDPEAFF | . | . | TRBJ1-1 | TRBV7-9
TGCAGCATCGCGGACAGGGTGGACGAGCAGTACTTC | CSIADRVDEQYF | TRBD1 | few | TRBJ2-7 | TRBV29-1
TGCGCCAGCAGCCAAGATGGGCCGGGACAGAATTTGAACACTGAAGCTTTCTTT | CASSQDGPGQNLNTEAFF | TRBD1 | . | TRBJ1-1 | TRBV4-1
TGTTCCAGCAGCCCCTCCGGGACAGGGAACTATGGCTACACCTTC | CSSSPSGTGNYGYTF | TRBD1 | . | TRBJ1-2 | TRBV7-9
TGTGCCATCAGTGAAAGAGGTGGAAGCACAGATACGCAGTATTTT | CAISERGGSTDTQYF | . | . | TRBJ2-3 | TRBV10-3
TGTGCCAGCAGCTTATTGTTCACTAATGGCTACACCTTC | CASSLLFTNGYTF | . | . | TRBJ1-2 | TRBV5-5
TGTGCCTGGAGCGGGACAGGGGAACAGCCCCAACATTTT | CAWSGTGEQPQHF | TRBD1 | . | TRBJ1-5 | TRBV30
TGTGCCACCAGCAGAGATGGACTAGCAGGCGATACGCAGTATTTT | CATSRDGLAGDTQYF | TRBD2 | . | TRBJ2-3 | TRBV15
TGTGCCAGCAGCCCGAGACAGGGGGCTGGCAATGAGCAGTTCTTC | CASSPRQGAGNEQFF | TRBD1 | . | TRBJ2-1 | TRBV5-4
TGTGCCAGCAGTGACTCTGGACTAGCGGGGGATACGCAGTATTTT | CASSDSGLAGDTQYF | TRBD2 | . | TRBJ2-3 | TRBV6-4
TGCAGTGCACCGAGCTCTGCAGAGCAGTTCTTC | CSAPSSAEQFF | . | . | TRBJ2-1 | TRBV20-1
TGTGCCAGCAGGCATACAGGGGGCGAAACAGATACGCAGTATTTT | CASRHTGGETDTQYF | TRBD1 | . | TRBJ2-3 | TRBV4-2
TGTGCCAGCAGTTTATGGGACAGTTTCTCTGGAAACACCATATATTTT | CASSLWDSFSGNTIYF | . | once | TRBJ1-3 | TRBV28
TGTGCCAGCAGCCCCGAGGGCACTGGGGACACTGAAGCTTTCTTT | CASSPEGTGDTEAFF | . | . | TRBJ1-1 | TRBV7-3
TGTTCCAGCAGCTTACCCTCAGAGACCCAGTACTTC | CSSSLPSETQYF | . | . | TRBJ2-5 | TRBV7-9
TGCGCCAGCAGCGGGGGGACAGCGAACACTGAAGCTTTCTTT | CASSGGTANTEAFF | TRBD1 | . | TRBJ1-1 | TRBV5-1
TGCGCCAGCAGCTTGGTGGGGACAGGATTCTACGAGCAGTACTTC | CASSLVGTGFYEQYF | TRBD1 | . | TRBJ2-7 | TRBV5-1
TGTGCCAGTAACCGGGACAGGGAATCCTACGAGCAGTACTTC | CASNRDRESYEQYF | TRBD1 | once | TRBJ2-7 | TRBV19
TGTGCCAGCAGCTCGGGACTAGCGGGAGCCAATGAGCAGTTCTTC | CASSSGLAGANEQFF | TRBD2 | . | TRBJ2-1 | TRBV7-9